The next 23 T cell receptor beta chains were all read from a single sample in a study of blood T cell repertoires in COVID-19. The protocol was immunoSEQ multiplex PCR, while the TCRdb copy is restricted to in-frame clones and leaves out a portion. This sample has hundreds of thousands of clones; 75% to 90% occur once, and the top ten carry approximately 5.5%. Sequenced: PBMCs or T cells enriched from blood (not recorded which). Receptors originate from a man aged 55 to 69 who had recovered from COVID-19.

This rearrangement joins TRBV5-1 to TRBJ1-1; D is perhaps TRBD1 (5 bases). Trimming took off 0 bases at V and 4 bases at J, with 7 bases between the two ends. The CDR3 loop spans 13 amino acids. From germline, CDR1 is SGHRS and CDR2 YFSETQ. The CDR3 loop is CASSLEGFTEAFF. CDR3 in DNA: TGCGCCAGCAGCTTGGAGGGGTTCACTGAAGCTTTCTTT.

This clone has just a few counts. This chain links TRBV11-2 with TRBJ2-7, with 9 bases fitting TRBD2. CDR1 and CDR2 from the germline V gene are SGHAT and FQNNGV. This CDR3 spans 13 amino acids. After removal of 5 bases from V and 6 bases from J, the junction contained 5 bases not matched to a gene. The CDR3 loop is CASSPRLAVEQYF. CDR3 sequence (DNA): TGTGCCAGCAGCCCCCGACTAGCGGTCGAGCAGTACTTC.

The chain recombines TRBV7-3 with TRBJ2-7; 13 bases agree with TRBD2. V shed 5 bases and J 6 bases; nucleotides not matched to a gene: 1. The CDR3 has 13 amino acids. Germline values: CDR1 SGHTA, CDR2 FQGTGA. The chain's CDR3 is CASSRTSGSEQYF. In DNA, the CDR3 is TGTGCCAGCAGCCGGACTAGCGGGAGCGAGCAGTACTTC.

The genes are TRBV19 and TRBJ1-5, with D possibly being TRBD1 (6 bases). Trimming took off 8 bases at V and 1 base at J, with 9 bases between the two ends. Germline V CDR1 and CDR2: LNHDA, SQIVND (reference sequence). The CDR3 runs 13 residues. CDR3 region: CASADRSNQPQHF. In nucleotides, the CDR3 is TGTGCCAGTGCGGACAGAAGCAATCAGCCCCAGCATTTT.

This clone was seen only once. The genes are TRBV18 and TRBJ2-1, with D tentatively TRBD2 (5 bases). Germline CDR1 and CDR2: KGHSH and LQKENI. V lost 3 bases and J lost 4, with 16 bases in between. The CDR3 contains 16 residues. The CDR3 region has the DNA TGTGCCAGCTCACCGAGTAGGCAGGAGGAATACAATGAGCAGTTCTTC. Protein product: CASSPSRQEEYNEQFF.

The chain recombines TRBV28 with TRBJ1-2; the D gene is possibly TRBD1 (5 bases). Germline V gives CDR1 MDHEN, CDR2 SYDVKM. Trimming left V 10 bases short and J 3 bases short, with 15 bases between. This CDR3 is built from 13 residues. This CDR3 reads CATRVRVHYGYTF. CDR3 DNA sequence: TGTGCCACCAGGGTTCGCGTCCACTATGGCTACACCTTC.

In DNA form, the CDR3 reads TGTGCCAGTAGTCGAGTCAATCTCAGGGGAGGAAACACCATATATTTT. It codes for CASSRVNLRGGNTIYF. This chain connects TRBV19 to TRBJ1-3; perhaps TRBD1 as D (6 bases). Germline CDR1 reads LNHDA; CDR2 reads SQIVND (reference sequence). With 5 bases removed from V and 4 bases from J, the gap between germline ends came to 18 bases. CDR3 size: 16 residues. Together with reference TRBV19 and TRBJ1-3, the CDR3 gives the full variable domain: DGGITQSPKYLFRKEGQNVTLSCEQNLNHDAMYWYRQDPGQGLRLIYYSQIVNDFQKGDIAEGYSVSREKKESFPLTVTSAQKNPTAFYLCASSRVNLRGGNTIYFGEGSWLTVV.

This rearrangement joins TRBV2 to TRBJ1-5; TRBD1 matches 11 bases. The V and J ends lost 5 bases and 7 bases, in that order; junction bases with no gene match: 7. CDR1 and CDR2 (germline): SNHLY, FYNNEI. The CDR3 totals 15 residues. CDR3 nucleotide sequence: TGTGCCAGCAGTAGGACAGGGGGCGAAAAACAGCCCCAGCATTTT. It translates to CASSRTGGEKQPQHF.

This chain uses TRBV19 with TRBJ1-1, with D possibly TRBD1 on 5 matching bases. The CDR3 loop spans 14 amino acids. CDR1 is LNHDA, CDR2 SQIVND, per germline (reference sequence). Trimming shortened V by 3 bases and J by 4 bases, and 12 bases separated the two germline ends. CDR3 protein: CASSITGGSTEAFF. The CDR3 coding sequence is TGTGCCAGTAGTATTACGGGGGGGAGCACTGAAGCTTTCTTT.

This chain's CDR3 is CAWSVSRTHMAGELFF. Written as DNA, the CDR3 is TGTGCCTGGAGTGTATCTAGGACTCACATGGCCGGGGAGCTGTTTTTT. This chain uses TRBV30 with TRBJ2-2; D may be TRBD2 (5 bases). The germline CDR1 and CDR2 sequences are GTSNPN and SVGIG (reference sequence). CDR3 length: 16 residues. The ends were cut back, 0 bases at V and 6 bases at J, with 17 bases in the middle.

V usage is TRBV21-1 and J usage is TRBJ2-3; TRBD1, as called in the table, went unchecked against the DNA. TRBV21-1 is a known pseudogene. The CDR3 is 12 residues long. CDR3 sequence (DNA): TGTGCGGGGCTAGGGGGCGAGGATACGCAGTATTTT. It yields the protein CAGLGGEDTQYF.

This clone turned up a few times. This chain joins TRBV19 and TRBJ2-1, with D possibly TRBD1 on 6 matching bases. The CDR3 has 15 residues. Trimming shortened V by 3 bases and J by 8 bases, and 17 bases separated the two germline ends. Looked up from germline, CDR1 is LNHDA and CDR2 is SQIVND (reference sequence). The CDR3 protein is CASSMNRGSGHEQFF. Here the CDR3 DNA reads TGTGCCAGTAGTATGAATAGGGGGTCAGGCCATGAGCAGTTCTTC.

The CDR3 bases are TGTGCCAGCAGCCAAGCCAGGGGAGAAAATGAAAAACTGTTTTTT. Its translation is CASSQARGENEKLFF. The chain joins TRBV3-1 (or the pseudogene TRBV3-2) to TRBJ1-4; a possible D gene is TRBD1 (6 bases). This CDR3 spans 15 amino acids. CDR1 and CDR2 from the germline V gene are LGHDT and YNNKEL (reference sequence). Trimming cost V 1 base and J 5 bases, with 11 bases left between them.

The V gene is TRBV11-2, the J gene TRBJ2-7; D is perhaps TRBD2 (6 bases). The length of the CDR3 is 14 residues. The V gene lost 5 bases and the J gene lost 7 bases, with 18 bases spanning the gap. CDR1 is SGHAT and CDR2 is FQNNGV in the germline V gene. CDR3 residues: CASSTGTSPMEQYF. The CDR3 coding sequence is TGTGCCAGCAGCACGGGGACTTCTCCCATGGAGCAGTACTTC. The variable domain in full, with the rest retrieved from reference TRBV11-2 and TRBJ2-7, is EAGVAQSPRYKIIEKRQSVAFWCNPISGHATLYWYQQILGQGPKLLIQFQNNGVVDDSQLPKDRFSAERLKGVDSTLKIQPAKLEDSAVYLCASSTGTSPMEQYFGPGTRLTVT.

The CDR3 region is CATLTPSETEAFF. As DNA, the CDR3 is TGTGCCACCCTGACTCCGTCGGAGACTGAAGCTTTCTTT. This rearrangement joins TRBV28 to TRBJ1-1; no firm D call. The V and J ends lost 10 bases and 5 bases respectively, with 17 bases between them. Germline CDR1 MDHEN, CDR2 SYDVKM. This CDR3 has 13 residues.

The V call is TRBV7-2, the J call TRBJ2-7; maybe TRBD2 (5 bases). There are 14 residues in the CDR3. Trimming removed 1 base from V and 2 bases from J, with 9 bases in between. Germline V gives CDR1 SGHTA, CDR2 FQGNSA. The CDR3 DNA sequence: TGTGCCAGCAGCTTAGTCCGGGGAGCCTACGAGCAGTACTTC. It codes for CASSLVRGAYEQYF.

The chain has TRBV6-5 and TRBJ2-7; maybe TRBD1 (6 bases). V was shortened by 0 bases and J by 7 bases, with 16 bases between the two germline ends. The CDR3 length is 15 residues. Germline loops: CDR1 MNHEY, CDR2 SVGAGI. CDR3 bases: TGTGCCAGCAGTTACTCGACCAGGGGCTCCCATGAGCAGTACTTC. It is translated as CASSYSTRGSHEQYF.

The chain couples TRBV6-1 to TRBJ2-4; a weak D match, TRBD1 (5 bases). Germline lookup yields CDR1 MNHNS and CDR2 SASEGT. V lost 3 bases and J 2 bases, leaving 26 bases between the germline ends. This CDR3 is 20 amino acids long. The CDR3 region is CASSELKGPDGPGTKNIQYF. DNA for the CDR3: TGTGCCAGCAGTGAGCTTAAGGGGCCTGATGGGCCCGGAACCAAAAACATTCAGTACTTC.

The CDR3 region is CASSLMRLAGVATGELFF. The CDR3 nucleotides are TGCGCCAGCAGCTTGATGAGACTAGCGGGGGTGGCCACCGGGGAGCTGTTTTTT. V usage is TRBV5-1 and J usage is TRBJ2-2; 12 bases fit TRBD2. The germline V gene has CDR1 SGHRS and CDR2 YFSETQ. CDR3 length: 18 residues. V shed 1 base and J 4 bases; nucleotides not matched to a gene: 8.

V is TRBV2 and J is TRBJ2-2; D unresolved. The ends were cut back, 6 bases at V and 7 bases at J, with 9 bases in the middle. Germline assignment: CDR1 SNHLY and CDR2 FYNNEI. The length of the CDR3 is 12 residues. The CDR3 DNA reads as TGTGCCAGCAGCGGCCGGGTCGGGGAGCTGTTTTTT. This gives the protein CASSGRVGELFF.

J is TRBJ1-4 and V is TRBV6-6; 10 bases are a match to TRBD1. After removal of 7 bases from V and 6 bases from J, the junction contained 8 bases not matched to a gene. Per germline, CDR1 MNHNY and CDR2 SVGAGI (reference sequence). The CDR3 is 15 amino acids. The DNA for the CDR3 is TGTGCCAGCACCTCCCCGGGGACAGGGGATGAAAAACTGTTTTTT. Translated, it gives CASTSPGTGDEKLFF.

This clone showed up just once. The chain carries TRBV6-5 and TRBJ2-5; 8 nucleotides match TRBD2. The CDR3 spans 15 residues. Germline trimming cut 3 bases from V and 5 bases from J; bases unmatched to any gene: 8. Per germline, CDR1 MNHEY and CDR2 SVGAGI. The CDR3 loop reads CASSYLAGNRETQYF. The CDR3 nucleotides are TGTGCCAGCAGTTATTTAGCGGGAAATCGTGAGACCCAGTACTTC.

The chain has TRBV30 and TRBJ2-1; 10 nucleotides line up with TRBD2. The J segment lost 10 bases and the V segment lost 1 base, leaving 4 bases of the junction unmatched. This CDR3 region has 13 residues. Germline assignment: CDR1 GTSNPN and CDR2 SVGIG (reference sequence). CDR3 bases: TGTGCCTGGAGTGGTCTAGCGGGAGTAGAGCAGTTCTTC. Amino acid sequence: CAWSGLAGVEQFF.